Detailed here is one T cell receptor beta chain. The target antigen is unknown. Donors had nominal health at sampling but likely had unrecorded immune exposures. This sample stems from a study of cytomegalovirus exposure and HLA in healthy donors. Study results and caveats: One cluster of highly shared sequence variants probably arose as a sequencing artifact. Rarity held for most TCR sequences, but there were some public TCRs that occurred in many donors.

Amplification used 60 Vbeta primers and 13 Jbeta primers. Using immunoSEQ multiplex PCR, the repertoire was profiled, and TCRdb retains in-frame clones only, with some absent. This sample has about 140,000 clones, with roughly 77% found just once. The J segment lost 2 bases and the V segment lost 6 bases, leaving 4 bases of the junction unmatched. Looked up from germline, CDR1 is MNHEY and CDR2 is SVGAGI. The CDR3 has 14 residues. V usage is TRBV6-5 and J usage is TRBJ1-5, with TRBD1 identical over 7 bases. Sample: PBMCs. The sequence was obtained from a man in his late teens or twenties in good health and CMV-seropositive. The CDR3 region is CASRKGQRNQPQHF. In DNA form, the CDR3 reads TGTGCCAGCAGGAAGGGACAGCGCAATCAGCCCCAGCATTTT.